This T cell receptor beta chain stems from a study of blood T cell repertoires in COVID-19. Study details: PBMCs, B-cell-depleted T cells, or T cells provided the cDNA or gDNA that made up the material.

Germline V gene lookup returns CDR1 KGHSH and CDR2 LQKENI. Deletions cut 3 bases from V and 8 bases from J, with 10 bases between. This CDR3 is built from 12 residues. Per the study methods: Nucleated cell number was recorded as an estimate derived from reference gene primer amplification. Sequencing used immunoSEQ multiplex PCR; TCRdb keeps in-frame clones, though not all of them. Clonal size and the V and J genes are those of that table, whereas D and trimming came from the DNA. The sample has 250,000 or so clones, approximately 91% seen once. Everyone who took part was roughly 18 to 89 years old, and they came from about 23 US areas.

The source of this sequence is a human donor in a cohort exposed to, infected with or recovered from COVID-19 (not recorded which). The donor label of this sample is uncertain. The chain employs TRBV18 and TRBJ1-2; D remains unclear. The material sequenced was PBMCs or T cells enriched from blood (not recorded which). CDR3 in amino acids: CASSPKGGGYTF. In DNA, the CDR3 is TGTGCCAGCTCACCTAAGGGAGGGGGCTACACCTTC. Complete variable domain (other parts from reference TRBV18 and TRBJ1-2): NAGVMQNPRHLVRRRGQEARLRCSPMKGHSHVYWYRQLPEEGLKFMVYLQKENIIDESGMPKERFSAEFPKEGPSILRIQQVVRGDSAAYFCASSPKGGGYTFGSGTRLTVV.